These T cell receptor beta chains were read from a single sample in a study of T-cell memory formation after mild COVID-19. TCRdb used MiXCR to reprocess the 5' RACE reads, holding one entry per CDR3 protein. The data show 120,000 to 150,000 distinct CDR3 sequences, about 19% seen once. The sample taken for sequencing was PBMCs or a T cell subset sorted from them (not recorded which). All receptors come from an adult woman who had mild COVID-19 (a few samples of this study predate the infection). Cell type and time point are not known. The CDR3 runs from the conserved cysteine through the conserved F or W. Fields, in order: clone size, D gene, J gene, V gene, CDR3 protein, CDR3 DNA. The D gene is left open where the match is weak. Clone size appears in some rows only: once, few, many, or a class for an expanded clone.

>-|-|TRBJ1-5|TRBV3-1
CASSQRRSVQPQHF
TGTGCCAGCAGCCAACGCAGGTCGGTACAGCCCCAGCATTTT
>few|-|TRBJ2-1|TRBV29-1
CSVMEGNNEQFF
TGCAGCGTTATGGAGGGGAACAATGAGCAGTTCTTC
>-|-|TRBJ2-3|TRBV9
CASSARGGPGAWSDTQYF
TGTGCCAGCAGCGCCAGGGGGGGGCCGGGCGCCTGGTCGGATACGCAGTATTTT
>-|-|TRBJ2-3|TRBV15
CATSREQSWDTQYF
TGTGCCACCAGCAGGGAACAGTCTTGGGATACGCAGTATTTT
>-|TRBD2|TRBJ2-1|TRBV20-1
CSALGGTRAYNEQFF
TGCAGTGCCCTGGGGGGGACCCGAGCCTACAATGAGCAGTTCTTC
>few|TRBD1|TRBJ1-2|TRBV4-2
CASSQELGQGDGYTF
TGTGCCAGCAGCCAAGAACTGGGACAGGGCGATGGCTACACCTTC
>-|-|TRBJ2-7|TRBV7-9
CASRPRGSGEQYF
TGTGCCAGCAGGCCCCGTGGGTCGGGCGAGCAGTACTTC
>few|-|TRBJ2-7|TRBV4-3
CASSQGMTYEQYF
TGCGCCAGCAGCCAAGGGATGACCTACGAGCAGTACTTC
>-|TRBD2|TRBJ2-2|TRBV4-1
CASMGLGNTGELFF
TGCGCCAGCATGGGACTAGGGAATACCGGGGAGCTGTTTTTT
>-|TRBD2|TRBJ2-1|TRBV4-2
CASSQDFLGLANNEQFF
TGTGCCAGCAGCCAAGATTTCCTAGGACTAGCCAACAATGAGCAGTTCTTC
>few|TRBD2|TRBJ2-7|TRBV6-1
CASSDGSGSVEQYF
TGTGCCAGCAGTGACGGTAGCGGGTCGGTCGAGCAGTACTTC
>many|-|TRBJ2-6|TRBV5-1
CASSSQVAGANVLTF
TGCGCCAGCAGCTCACAGGTTGCTGGGGCCAACGTCCTGACTTTC
>-|-|TRBJ2-7|TRBV7-2
CASSLVAHEQYF
TGTGCCAGCAGCTTAGTTGCCCACGAGCAGTACTTC
>-|TRBD2|TRBJ2-7|TRBV20-1
CSVRLAGPYEQYF
TGCAGTGTCCGACTAGCGGGTCCCTACGAGCAGTACTTC
>few|-|TRBJ1-1|TRBV12-3/TRBV12-4
CASSFLELEGAEAFF
TGTGCCAGCAGTTTCTTGGAGTTGGAGGGAGCTGAAGCTTTCTTT
>-|-|TRBJ2-2|TRBV13
CASATGYDTGELFF
TGTGCCAGCGCTACAGGGTATGACACCGGGGAGCTGTTTTTT
>-|TRBD2|TRBJ2-3|TRBV12-3/TRBV12-4
CASTLYGGDPDTQYF
TGTGCCAGCACCCTTTACGGGGGGGACCCAGATACGCAGTATTTT
>-|-|TRBJ2-3|TRBV5-6
CASSYRGGDTQYF
TGTGCCAGCAGCTATAGGGGAGGAGATACGCAGTATTTT
>few|-|TRBJ1-2|TRBV10-3
CAISALFTPGTDYGYTF
TGTGCCATCAGTGCCCTTTTTACTCCAGGCACAGACTATGGCTACACCTTC
>few|-|TRBJ2-1|TRBV9
CASSVGDTKGNEQFF
TGTGCCAGCAGCGTAGGGGACACCAAGGGCAATGAGCAGTTCTTC
>few|-|TRBJ2-2|TRBV5-1
CASFGGQADTGELFF
TGCGCCAGCTTCGGCGGGCAAGCGGACACCGGGGAGCTGTTTTTT
>many|-|TRBJ1-1|TRBV5-1
CASSLLTDNTEAFF
TGCGCCAGCAGCTTGTTAACGGATAACACTGAAGCTTTCTTT
>many|-|TRBJ2-7|TRBV5-1
CASSLEQAAYEQYF
TGCGCCAGCAGCTTGGAACAGGCAGCCTACGAGCAGTACTTC
>few|-|TRBJ2-7|TRBV6-2/TRBV6-3
CASGSGTGSSYEQYF
TGTGCCAGCGGATCCGGGACGGGGAGCTCCTACGAGCAGTACTTC
>few|-|TRBJ2-5|TRBV7-3
CASSLMAGTETQYF
TGTGCCAGCAGCTTAATGGCAGGGACGGAGACCCAGTACTTC
>-|-|TRBJ1-1|TRBV25-1
CASSESLRDGDTEAFF
TGTGCCAGCAGTGAATCTTTACGCGATGGGGACACTGAAGCTTTCTTT